The 30 T cell receptor beta chains in this list originate from one sample, sequenced in a study of T cell changes during pregnancy in multiple sclerosis (dated by TCRdb to the late 2010s). Libraries were constructed by the immunoSEQ multiplex PCR assay. What TCRdb holds here is the immuneACCESS table cut down to in-frame rearrangements. Part of the clones is not present; checked against another copy, under half of the missing clones reflect an unresolved V gene, and the others are unexplained. The sample table contains fewer than 90,000 clones; only one count was recorded for around 93% of them. Jointly, the top ten make up 1.3% to 1.5% of the sample. Sequences were derived from peripheral blood, sampled in the third trimester of pregnancy. All receptors come from a female donor in good health, enrolled as a control in a pregnancy study.

The gene calls are TRBV19 and TRBJ1-1, with D perhaps TRBD1 (5 bases). The CDR3 is 14 residues long. Trimming removed 0 bases from V and 4 bases from J, with 9 bases in between. Germline lookup yields CDR1 LNHDA and CDR2 SQIVND (reference sequence). The DNA of the CDR3 is TGTGCCAGTAGTATAGACCCGACAGCCACTGAAGCTTTCTTT. It codes for CASSIDPTATEAFF. Drawing the rest from reference TRBV19 and TRBJ1-1, the complete variable domain is DGGITQSPKYLFRKEGQNVTLSCEQNLNHDAMYWYRQDPGQGLRLIYYSQIVNDFQKGDIAEGYSVSREKKESFPLTVTSAQKNPTAFYLCASSIDPTATEAFFGQGTRLTVV.

This chain joins TRBV5-4 and TRBJ1-1, with D possibly TRBD1 on 5 matching bases. The CDR3 has 14 amino acids. Trimming stripped 6 bases from V and 5 bases from J, with 17 bases between. From germline, CDR1 is SGHNT and CDR2 YYREEE (reference sequence). In DNA, the CDR3 is TGTGCCAGCACCCCGGGGACGGGAGGGACTGAAGCTTTCTTT. The encoded protein is CASTPGTGGTEAFF.

The chain carries TRBV23-1 and TRBJ2-7, with a possible D match to TRBD2 (6 bases). TRBV23-1 is classed as an ORF, of uncertain function. Between the trimmed V and J ends, which lost 0 bases and 3 bases, there was a span of 12 bases. CDR3 length: 15 residues. Here the CDR3 reads CASSQSRLASYEQYF. The CDR3 DNA follows: TGCGCCAGCAGTCAATCGAGGCTAGCGAGCTACGAGCAGTACTTC.

V gene TRBV7-9 combines with J gene TRBJ2-6, with D unclear. CDR1 and CDR2 (germline): SEHNR, FQNEAQ (reference sequence). CDR3 size: 17 residues. The V end was cut by 6 bases, the J end by 2 bases, with 17 bases between. CDR3 in DNA: TGTGCCAGCAGGCCCCTCTATTCGCTCACTGGGGCCAACGTCCTGACTTTC. Amino acids: CASRPLYSLTGANVLTF.

The rearrangement links TRBV15 to TRBJ2-1; the D is unclear. The CDR3 sequence is 13 residues long. The V end lost 5 bases, the J end lost 5 bases, and 10 bases lay between the germline ends. Germline V gene sequence: CDR1 LNHNV, CDR2 YYDKDF (reference sequence). The CDR3 DNA follows: TGTGCCACCAGCTCCTTTCTAGACAATGAGCAGTTCTTC. Translation gives CATSSFLDNEQFF.

This clone has just one count. The V and J genes are TRBV6-4 and TRBJ2-1; TRBD2 matches at 11 bases. V lost 3 bases, J lost 10 bases, and 8 bases stayed unmatched. Germline CDR1 is MRHNA and CDR2 is SNTAGT. The CDR3 spans 15 residues. CDR3 nucleotides: TGTGCCAGCAGTGAGCTAGCGGGAGGTTGGGGCGAGCAGTTCTTC. This sequence encodes CASSELAGGWGEQFF.

The V gene is TRBV6-5, the J gene TRBJ2-7, with D possibly matching TRBD1 (7 bases). The CDR3 has 15 residues. The germline V gene has CDR1 MNHEY and CDR2 SVGAGI. Trimming pared 0 bases from V and 7 bases from J, leaving 16 bases between. The CDR3 nucleotides read TGTGCCAGCAGTTACTCGCGGGACAGTGCTAAGGAGCAGTACTTC. It specifies CASSYSRDSAKEQYF.

The chain joins TRBV6-1 to TRBJ1-5; 8 nucleotides agree with TRBD1. The CDR3 is made up of 12 amino acids. Per the germline V gene, CDR1 is MNHNS and CDR2 is SASEGT. Trimming took 8 bases from V and 6 from J; bases not matched to a gene: 3. The CDR3 coding sequence is TGTGCCAGCCACAGGGGGAGTCAGCCCCAGCATTTT. This translates into CASHRGSQPQHF.

CDR3 sequence (DNA): TGTGCCAGCAGCCCGGGACAGGGCGCCAATGAGCAGTTCTTC. This encodes CASSPGQGANEQFF. The chain has TRBV6-5 and TRBJ2-1; 9 bases fit TRBD1. CDR1 is MNHEY, CDR2 SVGAGI, per germline. The CDR3 spans 14 residues. The V gene end was trimmed by 6 bases and the J gene end by 6 bases; junction bases not matched to a gene: 6.

The V gene is TRBV27, the J gene TRBJ1-2; maybe TRBD1 (6 bases). The CDR3 extends over 14 amino acids. Trimming pared 2 bases from V and 2 bases from J, leaving 9 bases between. From germline, CDR1 is MNHEY and CDR2 SMNVEV (reference sequence). The CDR3 DNA reads TGTGCCAGCAGTTTAAGGCAGGGGAACTATGGCTACACCTTC. It yields the protein CASSLRQGNYGYTF.

V is TRBV6-1 and J is TRBJ1-1; 8 nucleotides align to TRBD1. V lost 6 bases, J lost 0 bases, and 3 bases stayed unmatched. CDR3 length equals 14 residues. CDR1 and CDR2 (germline): MNHNS, SASEGT. CDR3 in amino acids: CASSRTGLNTEAFF. The CDR3 nucleotides are TGTGCCAGCAGCAGGACAGGGCTGAACACTGAAGCTTTCTTT.

This chain links TRBV27 with TRBJ2-1; D is possibly TRBD1 (6 bases). The CDR3 is 11 residues long. Trimming cost V 9 bases and J 4 bases, with 7 bases left between them. Per the germline V gene, CDR1 is MNHEY and CDR2 is SMNVEV (reference sequence). The CDR3 nucleotides read TGTGCCAGTCAGGGGTACAATGAGCAGTTCTTC. It specifies CASQGYNEQFF.

J is TRBJ2-1 and V is TRBV27; D not certain. From germline, CDR1 is MNHEY and CDR2 SMNVEV (reference sequence). CDR3 length equals 17 residues. Trimming cost V 6 bases and J 3 bases, with 21 bases left between them. The CDR3: CASSPTMLPLFYNEQFF. CDR3 sequence (DNA): TGTGCCAGCAGCCCAACTATGTTACCCCTCTTCTACAATGAGCAGTTCTTC.

This clone occurred a few times. V usage is TRBV6-4 and J usage is TRBJ2-1; 8 bases match TRBD2. J gave up 8 bases and V 0 bases, and 6 bases lay outside the gene matches. In germline, CDR1 is MRHNA, CDR2 SNTAGT. The CDR3 is 15 amino acids. DNA for the CDR3: TGTGCCAGCAGTGACTCGAGCGGGAGCGGGCATGAGCAGTTCTTC. Protein: CASSDSSGSGHEQFF.

The chain uses TRBV7-8 and TRBJ1-5; 10 positions agree with TRBD1. The length of the CDR3 is 20 residues. Germline assignment: CDR1 SGHVS and CDR2 FQNEAQ. Trimming cost V 5 bases and J 6 bases; bases outside gene matches: 22. CDR3 sequence reads: CASSRKGHHTGTGVRQPQHF. The CDR3 DNA is TGTGCCAGCAGCCGAAAGGGCCATCACACCGGGACAGGGGTGCGTCAGCCCCAGCATTTT.

The chain couples TRBV5-4 to TRBJ2-2; D ambiguous. CDR3 size: 14 residues. The V gene lost 1 base and the J gene lost 0 bases, with 4 bases spanning the gap. Germline V lookup: CDR1 SGHNT, CDR2 YYREEE (reference sequence). CDR3 loop: CASSLYANTGELFF. In DNA form, the CDR3 reads TGTGCCAGCAGCTTGTATGCGAACACCGGGGAGCTGTTTTTT. Based on the CDR3 plus reference TRBV5-4 and TRBJ2-2, the full variable domain is ETGVTQSPTHLIKTRGQQVTLRCSSQSGHNTVSWYQQALGQGPQFIFQYYREEENGRGNFPPRFSGLQFPNYSSELNVNALELDDSALYLCASSLYANTGELFFGEGSRLTVL.

This clone appeared once. The CDR3 sequence: CASSKGLAGLGRELFF. The CDR3 DNA follows: TGTGCCAGCAGTAAGGGACTAGCGGGACTGGGCCGGGAGCTGTTTTTT. The chain joins TRBV2 to TRBJ2-2, with 13 bases identical to TRBD2. The trim removed 5 bases at V and 9 bases at J, leaving 9 bases unmatched. Germline V gene sequence: CDR1 SNHLY, CDR2 FYNNEI. The CDR3 has 16 residues.

The rearrangement joins TRBV29-1 to TRBJ1-5, with a possible D match to TRBD1 (5 bases). This CDR3 region has 14 residues. V lost 0 bases and J lost 6, with 12 bases in between. The germline V gene encodes CDR1 SQVTM and CDR2 ANQGSEA. The CDR3 reads CSVEDPRGSQPQHF. The CDR3 bases are TGCAGCGTTGAAGATCCTAGGGGAAGTCAGCCCCAGCATTTT.

The gene calls are TRBV5-1 and TRBJ1-1; TRBD1 agrees at 7 bases. Germline lookup yields CDR1 SGHRS and CDR2 YFSETQ. The CDR3 totals 14 residues. V was pared by 7 bases and J by 1 base, with 7 bases of the junction left unmatched. This CDR3 is CASLAGGANTEAFF. CDR3 coding DNA: TGCGCCAGCCTCGCAGGGGGTGCGAACACTGAAGCTTTCTTT.

The chain is built from TRBV5-1 and TRBJ2-1, with 10 bases aligning to TRBD2. The V and J ends lost 4 bases and 2 bases, in that order; junction bases with no gene match: 6. The CDR3 has 16 amino acids. Germline lookup yields CDR1 SGHRS and CDR2 YFSETQ. CDR3 protein: CASSGGAGGAYNEQFF. The CDR3 DNA reads as TGCGCCAGCAGCGGAGGAGCGGGGGGGGCCTACAATGAGCAGTTCTTC.

J is TRBJ2-1 and V is TRBV21-1; the D call TRBD2 from the table was never checked on the DNA. TRBV21-1 is noted as a pseudogene. This CDR3 has 16 residues. As DNA, the CDR3 is TGTGCCAGCAGCGAGCGACTAGCGGGAGGCTACAATGAGCAGTTCTTC. It codes for CASSERLAGGYNEQFF.

This chain uses TRBV5-1 with TRBJ1-1; 7 bases map to TRBD1. Germline V gene lookup returns CDR1 SGHRS and CDR2 YFSETQ. Trimming took 8 bases from V and 0 from J; bases not matched to a gene: 7. The CDR3 has 14 amino acids. The CDR3 here is CASQLTGMNTEAFF. The CDR3 bases are TGCGCCAGTCAGCTGACAGGGATGAACACTGAAGCTTTCTTT.

V is TRBV19 and J is TRBJ2-1; 7 bases align to TRBD2. The CDR3 runs 15 residues. The germline CDR1 and CDR2 sequences are LNHDA and SQIVND (reference sequence). V was pared by 8 bases and J by 0 bases, with 7 bases of the junction left unmatched. CDR3 nucleotide sequence: TGTGCCAGTTCCCGACTAGCAGCCTCCTACAATGAGCAGTTCTTC. As protein: CASSRLAASYNEQFF.

The chain couples TRBV5-1 to TRBJ2-1, with 9 bases matching TRBD2. Germline CDR1 SGHRS, CDR2 YFSETQ. The V gene end was trimmed by 4 bases and the J gene end by 6 bases; junction bases not matched to a gene: 8. The CDR3 is made up of 15 amino acids. The CDR3 sequence is CASSVSGSGANEQFF. DNA for the CDR3: TGCGCCAGCAGCGTTAGCGGGAGCGGGGCCAATGAGCAGTTCTTC. Supplemented by reference TRBV5-1 and TRBJ2-1, the full variable domain reads KAGVTQTPRYLIKTRGQQVTLSCSPISGHRSVSWYQQTPGQGLQFLFEYFSETQRNKGNFPGRFSGRQFSNSRSEMNVSTLELGDSALYLCASSVSGSGANEQFFGPGTRLTVL.

This rearrangement joins TRBV5-8 to TRBJ1-5; D is perhaps TRBD1 (5 bases). CDR3 size: 13 residues. Trimming left V 1 base short and J 9 bases short, with 11 bases between. The germline gives CDR1 SGHTS, CDR2 YDEGEE. The chain's CDR3 is CASSLWGEVPQHF. CDR3 nucleotides: TGTGCCAGCAGCTTGTGGGGGGAGGTGCCCCAGCATTTT.

The chain has TRBV7-8 and TRBJ2-7; 11 nucleotides line up with TRBD2. The CDR3 has 16 amino acids. Germline values: CDR1 SGHVS, CDR2 FQNEAQ. V lost 7 bases and J lost 4; bases outside the gene matches: 12. CDR3 sequence: CASTRSLLAGEYEQYF. In DNA form, the CDR3 reads TGTGCCAGCACCCGAAGCCTACTAGCGGGAGAGTACGAGCAGTACTTC.

This rearrangement joins TRBV4-1 to TRBJ2-5, with 10 bases that match TRBD2. Germline lookup yields CDR1 MGHRA and CDR2 YSYEKL. The ends lost 0 bases at V and 5 bases at J; junction bases unmatched: 15. This CDR3 region has 19 residues. The CDR3 bases are TGCGCCAGCAGCCAAGATTTGGGGACTAGCGAGATAAACAGGGAGACCCAGTACTTC. It codes for CASSQDLGTSEINRETQYF.

The chain employs TRBV5-1 and TRBJ1-2; TRBD1 aligns across 7 bases. The germline gives CDR1 SGHRS, CDR2 YFSETQ. The J segment lost 1 base and the V segment lost 4 bases, leaving 7 bases of the junction unmatched. The CDR3 loop spans 15 amino acids. This chain's CDR3 is CASSGWDSSNYGYTF. CDR3 bases: TGCGCCAGCAGCGGATGGGACAGTAGTAACTATGGCTACACCTTC. Full variable domain (missing parts from reference TRBV5-1 and TRBJ1-2): KAGVTQTPRYLIKTRGQQVTLSCSPISGHRSVSWYQQTPGQGLQFLFEYFSETQRNKGNFPGRFSGRQFSNSRSEMNVSTLELGDSALYLCASSGWDSSNYGYTFGSGTRLTVV.

This rearrangement joins TRBV9 to TRBJ2-2, with a tentative D call TRBD2 (5 bases). The V end lost 7 bases, the J end lost 4 bases, and 11 bases lay between the germline ends. CDR3 length: 13 amino acids. Germline CDR1 reads SGDLS; CDR2 reads YYNGEE. DNA of the CDR3: TGTGCCAGCGGGAGAGAGATCACCGGGGAGCTGTTTTTT. Translating gives CASGREITGELFF.

The gene calls are TRBV18 and TRBJ2-3; 8 nucleotides agree with TRBD2. Germline V CDR1 and CDR2: KGHSH, LQKENI. The CDR3 loop spans 16 amino acids. V lost 2 bases and J lost 0; bases outside the gene matches: 4. The CDR3 protein is CASSPFGRASTDTQYF. In nucleotides, the CDR3 is TGTGCCAGCTCACCATTCGGGAGGGCCAGCACAGATACGCAGTATTTT. Based on the CDR3 plus reference TRBV18 and TRBJ2-3, the full variable domain is NAGVMQNPRHLVRRRGQEARLRCSPMKGHSHVYWYRQLPEEGLKFMVYLQKENIIDESGMPKERFSAEFPKEGPSILRIQQVVRGDSAAYFCASSPFGRASTDTQYFGPGTRLTVL.